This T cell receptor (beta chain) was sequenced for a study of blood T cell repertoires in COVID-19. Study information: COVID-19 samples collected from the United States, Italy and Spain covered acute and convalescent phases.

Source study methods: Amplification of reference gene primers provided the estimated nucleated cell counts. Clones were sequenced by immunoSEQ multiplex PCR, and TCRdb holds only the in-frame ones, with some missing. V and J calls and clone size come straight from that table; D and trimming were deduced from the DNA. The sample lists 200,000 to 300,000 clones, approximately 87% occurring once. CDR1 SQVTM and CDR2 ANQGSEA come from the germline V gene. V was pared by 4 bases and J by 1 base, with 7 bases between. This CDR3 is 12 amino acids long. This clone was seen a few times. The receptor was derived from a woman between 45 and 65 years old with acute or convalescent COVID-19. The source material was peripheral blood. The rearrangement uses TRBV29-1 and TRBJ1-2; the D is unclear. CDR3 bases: TGCAGCGTTGCAGGCTATAACTATGGCTACACCTTC. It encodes CSVAGYNYGYTF. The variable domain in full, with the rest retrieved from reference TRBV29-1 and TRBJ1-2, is SAVISQKPSRDICQRGTSLTIQCQVDSQVTMMFWYRQQPGQSLTLIATANQGSEATYESGFVIDKFPISRPNLTFSTLTVSNMSPEDSSIYLCSVAGYNYGYTFGSGTRLTVV.